This T cell receptor (beta chain) was sequenced in a study of blood T cell repertoires in COVID-19. Study overall: Italy, Spain and the United States were the sources of the convalescent and acute COVID-19 samples. From T cells, B-cell-depleted T cells, or PBMCs came the material, which was cDNA or gDNA.

Comment on this clone: The same CDR3 also results from other DNA sequences found in this sample.

Under the authors' procedure: By means of reference gene primer amplification, nucleated cell counts were estimated. Data came from immunoSEQ multiplex PCR; TCRdb stores just in-frame clones and leaves some out. The D gene and trimming were derived from the DNA, and the V and J assignments and clone size from that table. The data contain about 160,000 clones, roughly 71% of them singletons. The sample consisted of peripheral blood. The source of this sequence is a woman older than 75 with acute or convalescent COVID-19.

CDR3 residues: CASSLAGREAFF. CDR3 coding DNA: TGTGCCAGCAGCTTGGCCGGGAGAGAAGCTTTCTTT. V and J are TRBV5-5 and TRBJ1-1; unclear D gene. V gave up 0 bases and J gave up 8 bases, with 8 bases separating them. This CDR3 is 12 amino acids long. Looked up from germline, CDR1 is SGHKS and CDR2 is YYEKEE (reference sequence).